The 26 T cell receptor beta chains in this list originate from one sample, sequenced in a study of metastatic and nonmetastatic thyroid tumors. Ahead of thyroid surgery, no patient had received treatment of any kind. TCRdb re-analyzed the PCR reads through MiXCR. Found here are about 13,000 clones, roughly a third of them singletons; the top ten hold 10% to 15%. Material for sequencing was tumor tissue. These receptors all stem from a male donor with papillary thyroid cancer or a benign thyroid nodule (not recorded which). Some clones in this sample may be carry-over from other donors' samples.

The chain employs TRBV5-1 and TRBJ1-1; a possible D gene is TRBD1 (6 bases). The CDR3 sequence is 15 residues long. Trimming pared 0 bases from V and 0 bases from J, leaving 9 bases between. Germline CDR1 and CDR2: SGHRS and YFSETQ. In nucleotides, the CDR3 is TGCGCCAGCAGCTTGGTGCAGGGGTTGAACACTGAAGCTTTCTTT. Its translation: CASSLVQGLNTEAFF. Complete variable domain (other parts from reference TRBV5-1 and TRBJ1-1): KAGVTQTPRYLIKTRGQQVTLSCSPISGHRSVSWYQQTPGQGLQFLFEYFSETQRNKGNFPGRFSGRQFSNSRSEMNVSTLELGDSALYLCASSLVQGLNTEAFFGQGTRLTVV.

V and J are TRBV10-3 and TRBJ2-7; D is possibly TRBD2 (5 bases). CDR3 size: 13 residues. The germline gives CDR1 ENHRY, CDR2 SYGVKD. The V end was cut by 2 bases, the J end by 3 bases, with 8 bases between. CDR3 nucleotides: TGTGCCATCAGTGAGATCCGGGACTACGAGCAGTACTTC. Encoded protein: CAISEIRDYEQYF.

As to this clone: A read error may account for a junction end that differs from germline. J is TRBJ1-4 and V is TRBV19; 9 positions match TRBD1. This CDR3 has 14 amino acids. In germline, CDR1 is LNHDA, CDR2 SQIVND (reference sequence). The CDR3 loop is CASSADRGEENLFF. CDR3 DNA sequence: TGTGCCAGTAGTGCGGACAGGGGAGAAGAAAACCTGTTTTTT.

By sample share, this clone is medium-sized (0.01 to 0.1%). The V gene is TRBV6-1, the J gene TRBJ1-5; possibly TRBD1 for D (5 bases). Trimming shortened V by 8 bases and J by 4 bases, and 12 bases separated the two germline ends. Germline V gene data show CDR1 as MNHNS and CDR2 as SASEGT. CDR3 length: 13 amino acids. CDR3 in DNA: TGTGCCAGCGGGGACGGAAGAAATCAGCCCCAGCATTTT. Residues: CASGDGRNQPQHF.

This clone was counted only a few times. The V gene is TRBV28, the J gene TRBJ2-7, with D unresolved. The CDR3 runs to 12 residues. Trimming took 3 bases from V and 6 from J, leaving 9 bases between them. Germline CDR1 and CDR2: MDHEN and SYDVKM. The CDR3 protein is CASSFSRPEQYF. The DNA for the CDR3 is TGTGCCAGCAGTTTTTCCAGGCCCGAGCAGTACTTC.

This chain uses TRBV7-6 with TRBJ1-5, with D possibly TRBD1 on 5 matching bases. This CDR3 has 17 residues. V lost 4 bases and J lost 2, with 18 bases in between. The V gene's germline CDR1 is SGHVS and CDR2 FNYEAQ. The CDR3, as DNA: TGTGCCAGCAGCTGGGGAACAGGAGGCTGGGGCAATCAGCCCCAGCATTTT. It is translated as CASSWGTGGWGNQPQHF.

With respect to this clone: The identical CDR3 is also encoded by other nucleotide sequences in the sample. The chain links TRBV27 to TRBJ2-3; 14 nucleotides match TRBD2. Germline lookup yields CDR1 MNHEY and CDR2 SMNVEV (reference sequence). The V segment lost 5 bases and the J segment 3 bases; nucleotides outside the gene matches: 10. The CDR3 sequence is 18 residues long. CDR3 coding DNA: TGTGCCAGCAGTCGCAGACTAGCGGGGGGGGGGCGAACAGATACGCAGTATTTT. Translation gives CASSRRLAGGGRTDTQYF.

This clone qualifies as medium-sized. V gene TRBV5-1 combines with J gene TRBJ2-7; TRBD2 aligns across 7 bases. J lost 3 bases, V lost 0 bases, and 9 bases had no gene match. The CDR3 totals 16 residues. From germline, CDR1 is SGHRS and CDR2 YFSETQ. The CDR3 DNA reads TGCGCCAGCAGCTTGGCCGGGGCGGGAGACCTCTACGAGCAGTACTTC. Its translation: CASSLAGAGDLYEQYF.

There are many counts of this clone. CDR3 bases: TGTGCCAGTAGTTCACATCTAGCGGGGGAAGCTGTGGGGGGTGGGCATGAGCAGTTCTTC. This gives the protein CASSSHLAGEAVGGGHEQFF. V is TRBV19 and J is TRBJ2-1, with 10 nucleotides matching TRBD2. CDR1 is LNHDA and CDR2 is SQIVND in the germline V gene (reference sequence). The CDR3 consists of 20 residues. V dropped 5 bases and J dropped 8; count of bases not matched to a gene: 24.

This clone was found many times. The rearrangement joins TRBV29-1 to TRBJ1-2, with D unresolved. V was pared by 5 bases and J by 2 bases, with 6 bases between. The CDR3 contains 11 residues. Per germline, CDR1 SQVTM and CDR2 ANQGSEA. CDR3 in amino acids: CSVPRNYGYTF. The DNA of the CDR3 is TGCAGCGTTCCGAGGAACTATGGCTACACCTTC.

The rearrangement links TRBV4-2 to TRBJ2-7, with 12 bases identical to TRBD2. The CDR3 totals 16 residues. From germline, CDR1 is LGHNA and CDR2 YNFKEQ. J gave up 5 bases and V 0 bases, and 5 bases lay outside the gene matches. The CDR3 is CASSQETSGSLHEQYF. In DNA, the CDR3 is TGTGCCAGCAGCCAAGAGACTAGCGGGAGTCTCCACGAGCAGTACTTC.

This chain joins TRBV20-1 and TRBJ2-5; D is possibly TRBD2 (6 bases). Germline values: CDR1 DFQATT, CDR2 SNEGSKA (reference sequence). The CDR3 extends over 15 amino acids. The germline V and J ends were trimmed by 0 bases and 9 bases, with 20 bases remaining between them. CDR3 bases: TGCAGTGCTAGAGACGGAGGGAACCCCTTTGGGGCCCAGTACTTC. Encoded protein: CSARDGGNPFGAQYF.

This chain connects TRBV7-9 to TRBJ1-1, with a weak D call TRBD1 (6 bases). This CDR3 has 14 residues. The V and J ends lost 8 bases and 0 bases respectively, with 13 bases between them. The germline V gene encodes CDR1 SEHNR and CDR2 FQNEAQ (reference sequence). The CDR3 is CASRRGEMNTEAFF. The CDR3, as DNA: TGTGCCAGCCGCAGGGGAGAAATGAACACTGAAGCTTTCTTT.

The CDR3 sequence: CASSQTGGADTQYF. CDR3 bases: TGCGCCAGCAGCCAGACAGGGGGCGCAGATACGCAGTATTTT. The chain couples TRBV4-1 to TRBJ2-3; 10 bases line up with TRBD1. Germline lookup yields CDR1 MGHRA and CDR2 YSYEKL. The length of the CDR3 is 14 residues. J was trimmed by 4 bases and V by 3 bases; bases with no gene match: 1.

The rearrangement links TRBV5-1 to TRBJ2-2, with TRBD1 identical over 9 bases. Trimming at V came to 5 bases and at J to 6 bases, leaving 8 bases not matched to a gene. Germline values: CDR1 SGHRS, CDR2 YFSETQ. This CDR3 contains 15 residues. The CDR3 region has the DNA TGCGCCAGCAGACGGGGACAGGGTTTGGCCGGGGAGCTGTTTTTT. It specifies CASRRGQGLAGELFF.

The J gene is TRBJ2-5, the V gene TRBV25-1, with 10 nucleotides matching TRBD2. This CDR3 has 15 residues. CDR1 is MGHDK and CDR2 is SYGVNS in the germline V gene. V lost 5 bases, J lost 5 bases, and 8 bases stayed unmatched. The CDR3 bases are TGTGCCAGCAGTCAGCTAGCGGGAGCGGGGGAGACCCAGTACTTC. Translation: CASSQLAGAGETQYF.

The chain is built from TRBV6-1 and TRBJ2-3, with TRBD2 matching 7 bases. J was trimmed by 0 bases and V by 6 bases; bases with no gene match: 3. Germline CDR1 reads MNHNS; CDR2 reads SASEGT. The CDR3 extends over 14 amino acids. The CDR3 here is CASRSGTSTDTQYF. CDR3 nucleotides: TGTGCCAGCAGAAGCGGGACGAGCACAGATACGCAGTATTTT.

This clone appeared a few times. The rearrangement links TRBV2 to TRBJ2-7, with 9 nucleotides matching TRBD2. V gave up 8 bases and J gave up 5 bases; unmatched junction bases: 13. Germline V lookup: CDR1 SNHLY, CDR2 FYNNEI. The CDR3 is 15 amino acids. The CDR3 loop reads CASLGAGGPKDEQYF. The CDR3 nucleotides read TGTGCCAGCCTTGGCGCGGGAGGGCCCAAGGACGAGCAGTACTTC.

This clone has more than one count but fewer than ten. This rearrangement joins TRBV28 to TRBJ1-1, with D maybe TRBD1 (5 bases). V was clipped by 4 bases and J by 1 base, with 7 bases between them. The germline V gene encodes CDR1 MDHEN and CDR2 SYDVKM. This CDR3 is built from 13 residues. CDR3 sequence (DNA): TGTGCCAGCAGTTGGGGGACGAACACTGAAGCTTTCTTT. It translates to CASSWGTNTEAFF.

V usage is TRBV27 and J usage is TRBJ2-7, with 8 bases aligning to TRBD1. The CDR3 totals 15 residues. With 3 bases clipped from V and 4 bases from J, the junction kept 8 bases outside the gene matches. Germline V gene sequence: CDR1 MNHEY, CDR2 SMNVEV (reference sequence). The chain's CDR3 is CASSLHGTGSYEQYF. The DNA of the CDR3 is TGTGCCAGCAGTTTGCACGGGACAGGCAGTTACGAGCAGTACTTC.

This chain joins TRBV20-1 and TRBJ2-1, with 11 bases fitting TRBD2. V lost 3 bases, J lost 9 bases, and 10 bases stayed unmatched. This CDR3 contains 15 residues. The V gene's germline CDR1 is DFQATT and CDR2 SNEGSKA (reference sequence). CDR3 in DNA: TGCAGTGCTAGTGAGGGACTAGCGGACTCGGGTGAGCAGTTCTTC. Translated: CSASEGLADSGEQFF.

The sample holds a few counts of this clone. This chain joins TRBV27 and TRBJ1-6; TRBD1 aligns across 11 bases. Germline CDR1 and CDR2: MNHEY and SMNVEV (reference sequence). J was trimmed by 8 bases and V by 4 bases; bases with no gene match: 7. The CDR3 spans 16 residues. This chain's CDR3 is CASSWTGGLGYSPLHF. The CDR3 DNA sequence: TGTGCCAGCAGTTGGACAGGGGGCCTCGGGTATTCACCCCTCCACTTT.

This clone came up a few times. The chain recombines TRBV2 with TRBJ2-7; 10 positions agree with TRBD1. J gave up 2 bases and V 1 base, and 2 bases lay outside the gene matches. This CDR3 spans 15 amino acids. Germline assignment: CDR1 SNHLY and CDR2 FYNNEI. The chain's CDR3 is CASSEEGTGAYEQYF. The DNA for the CDR3 is TGTGCCAGCAGTGAAGAGGGGACAGGGGCCTACGAGCAGTACTTC.

This clone is large within its sample. The V call is TRBV5-5, the J call TRBJ2-7; D is perhaps TRBD2 (5 bases). There are 15 residues in the CDR3. Germline V gene lookup returns CDR1 SGHKS and CDR2 YYEKEE (reference sequence). Deletions cut 4 bases from V and 0 bases from J, with 14 bases between. The CDR3 coding sequence is TGTGCCAGCAGCCACCGACAAGGGAGCTCCTACGAGCAGTACTTC. Translation: CASSHRQGSSYEQYF.

The CDR3, as DNA: TGTGCCAGTAGTATATCTAATAATTCACCCCTCCACTTT. It translates to CASSISNNSPLHF. The chain recombines TRBV19 with TRBJ1-6, with D uncertain. Germline CDR1 is LNHDA and CDR2 is SQIVND (reference sequence). This CDR3 has 13 amino acids. Trimming cost V 2 bases and J 5 bases, with 4 bases left between them.

The rearrangement uses TRBV5-1 and TRBJ1-2; D is undetermined. The V end lost 0 bases, the J end lost 7 bases, and 10 bases lay between the germline ends. Germline assignment: CDR1 SGHRS and CDR2 YFSETQ. CDR3 length equals 13 residues. The CDR3 bases are TGCGCCAGCAGCTTGGAAGGGCTGGGTGGCTACACCTTC. Translation: CASSLEGLGGYTF.